What follows describes a single TCR beta chain. Its antigen is not identified. This sample was included in a study of CXCR3-negative and CXCR3-positive naive CD8 T cells. General study findings and limits: Diversity proved comparably high across both naive subsets and much lower in memory CD8+ cells. Unlike memory cells, which differed, naive CXCR3-negative and CXCR3-positive cells had similar TRBV-TRBJ usage. TRB CDR3s were more hydrophobic in CXCR3-positive than in CXCR3-negative naive cells.

CDR3 length: 11 residues. Germline V gene sequence: CDR1 MNHEY, CDR2 SVGAGI. Sorts that each held a few hundred thousand cells were run in triplicate for every CD8+ T cell subset. By phenotype, naive CD8+ T cells were CD45RO-CCR7+CD27+CD95-. UMI-labeled 5' RACE yielded the TRB cDNA libraries. TCRdb reanalyzed the 5' RACE reads, giving one entry per CDR3 protein sequence and no DNA. The listing contains about 140,000 distinct CDR3 sequences. The rearrangement joins TRBV6-5 to TRBJ2-2. This TCR came from a human donor in good health. Some clones in this sample may be carry-over from other donors' samples. Sequenced sample: naive CXCR3+ CD8+ T cells from blood. As for subset: CD45RO-CCR7+CD27+CD95- naive CD8+ T cells expressing CXCR3 (TNR3+). CDR3 region: CASSRSGELFF.